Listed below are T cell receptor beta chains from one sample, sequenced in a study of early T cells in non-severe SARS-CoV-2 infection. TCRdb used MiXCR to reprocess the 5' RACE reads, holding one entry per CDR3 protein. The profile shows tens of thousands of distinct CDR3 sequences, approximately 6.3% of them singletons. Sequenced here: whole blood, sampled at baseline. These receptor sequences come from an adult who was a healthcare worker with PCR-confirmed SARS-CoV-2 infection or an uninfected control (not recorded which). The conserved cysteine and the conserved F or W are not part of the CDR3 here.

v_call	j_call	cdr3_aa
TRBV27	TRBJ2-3	ASARLALSTDTQY
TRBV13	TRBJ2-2	ASSRGGEDTGELF
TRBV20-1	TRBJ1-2	SARLQGKDGYT
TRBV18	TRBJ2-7	ASSHPRAATYEQY
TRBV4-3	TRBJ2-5	ASSQGGTQETQY
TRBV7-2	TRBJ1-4	ASSLGTGPEKLF
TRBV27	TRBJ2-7	ASSRHSSPDYEQY
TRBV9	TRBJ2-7	ASSPLTSGGPDEQY
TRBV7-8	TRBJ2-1	ASSPGLGAGGDEQF
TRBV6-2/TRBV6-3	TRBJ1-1	ATHRGLTTEAF
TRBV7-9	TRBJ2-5	ASSSYSEETQY
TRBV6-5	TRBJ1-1	ASSPQPGGYDTEAF
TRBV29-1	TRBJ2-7	SVDTGTDYEQY
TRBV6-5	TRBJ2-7	ASSWGLPYEQY
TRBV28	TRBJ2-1	ASSFGLAYYEQF
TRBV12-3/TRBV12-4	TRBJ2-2	ASRDNRVATGELF